The 26 T cell receptor beta chains below come from one sample, sequenced in a study of blood T cell repertoires in COVID-19. Measured with immunoSEQ multiplex PCR; TCRdb has only the in-frame clones, and not every one. The sample yields 320,000 or so clones, around 85% seen once. Sequenced material: PBMCs or T cells enriched from blood (not recorded which). The receptors come from a woman in her 30s who had been exposed to COVID-19.

This rearrangement joins TRBV6-5 to TRBJ2-7; 8 bases agree with TRBD2. The V gene's germline CDR1 is MNHEY and CDR2 SVGAGI. The CDR3 covers 14 residues. Losses at the gene ends were 5 bases for V and 2 bases for J; bases not matched to a gene: 5. This CDR3 reads CASSRGAGAYEQYF. CDR3 sequence (DNA): TGTGCCAGCAGTAGGGGAGCGGGGGCCTACGAGCAGTACTTC.

DNA for the CDR3: TGTGCCAGCAGCTTAGCGGGACAGGGTGTAAGCTACGAGCAGTACTTC. This translates into CASSLAGQGVSYEQYF. The V call is TRBV7-9, the J call TRBJ2-7; 9 nucleotides match TRBD1. From germline, CDR1 is SEHNR and CDR2 FQNEAQ (reference sequence). The CDR3 extends over 16 amino acids. After removal of 0 bases from V and 3 bases from J, the junction contained 6 bases not matched to a gene.

This chain links TRBV4-1 with TRBJ2-5; D gene uncertain. The CDR3 runs 16 residues. In germline, CDR1 is MGHRA, CDR2 YSYEKL. V was pared by 1 base and J by 3 bases, with 15 bases between. The CDR3 DNA is TGCGCCAGCAGCCAAGTAGCCGGTCTCGTAAAAGAGACCCAGTACTTC. It codes for CASSQVAGLVKETQYF.

The chain has TRBV28 and TRBJ1-5; D unresolved. The V gene's germline CDR1 is MDHEN and CDR2 SYDVKM. This CDR3 has 16 residues. Trimming removed 3 bases at V and 4 bases at J, with 16 bases between. Here the CDR3 DNA reads TGTGCCAGCAGTTTGGTTTTAGAGGCGATAAATCAGCCCCAGCATTTT. Its translation: CASSLVLEAINQPQHF.

The rearrangement uses TRBV3-1 (or the pseudogene TRBV3-2) and TRBJ2-5; no reliable D call. The CDR3 has 13 amino acids. Germline CDR1 and CDR2: LGHDT and YNNKEL (reference sequence). V lost 3 bases to trimming and J lost 0 bases, with 5 bases between them. CDR3 in amino acids: CASSHDYQETQYF. CDR3 nucleotide sequence: TGTGCCAGCAGCCATGACTACCAAGAGACCCAGTACTTC.

The chain is built from TRBV19 and TRBJ2-1; TRBD2 aligns across 7 bases. From germline, CDR1 is LNHDA and CDR2 SQIVND (reference sequence). The CDR3 extends over 14 amino acids. V lost 4 bases, J lost 4 bases, and 4 bases stayed unmatched. The CDR3 spells CASSRLAEYNEQFF. CDR3 in DNA: TGTGCCAGTAGTAGGCTAGCGGAATACAATGAGCAGTTCTTC.

This sequence joins TRBV15 and TRBJ1-1; no reliable D call. The CDR3 is made up of 12 amino acids. Germline V gene data show CDR1 as LNHNV and CDR2 as YYDKDF (reference sequence). V was cut by 8 bases and J by 5 bases, with 12 bases left in between. The CDR3 nucleotides are TGTGCCACCTCCACCGGGAAAACTGAAGCTTTCTTT. Encoded protein: CATSTGKTEAFF.

The gene calls are TRBV27 and TRBJ2-5, with TRBD2 as a possible D gene (6 bases). This CDR3 region has 13 residues. Trimming took off 2 bases at V and 6 bases at J, with 10 bases between the two ends. Per germline, CDR1 MNHEY and CDR2 SMNVEV (reference sequence). Written as DNA, the CDR3 is TGTGCCAGCAGTTTAGCGGGGATCCAGACCCAGTACTTC. Its protein product is CASSLAGIQTQYF.

The rearrangement links TRBV2 to TRBJ2-7, with a weak D call TRBD1 (6 bases). Trimming shortened V by 4 bases and J by 4 bases, and 17 bases separated the two germline ends. The germline V gene has CDR1 SNHLY and CDR2 FYNNEI. The CDR3 consists of 15 residues. The CDR3 DNA sequence: TGTGCCAGCAGTGTGGCCGGGACATCGATTTACGAGCAGTACTTC. Its translation: CASSVAGTSIYEQYF.

The genes are TRBV2 and TRBJ2-5, with D perhaps matching TRBD2 (5 bases). Germline assignment: CDR1 SNHLY and CDR2 FYNNEI. Trimming removed 4 bases from V and 5 bases from J, with 11 bases in between. The CDR3 consists of 13 residues. For the CDR3, the DNA is TGTGCCAGCAGTGGGGTAGAGGGCGAGACCCAGTACTTC. Translating it yields CASSGVEGETQYF.

The chain links TRBV19 to TRBJ1-1, with unresolved D. The CDR3 is 11 amino acids. The germline gives CDR1 LNHDA, CDR2 SQIVND (reference sequence). Trimming shortened V by 5 bases and J by 6 bases, and 7 bases separated the two germline ends. The CDR3 nucleotides read TGTGCCAGTAGTTTGGCGGCTGAAGCTTTCTTT. As protein: CASSLAAEAFF. Combining the CDR3 with reference TRBV19 and TRBJ1-1 gives the whole variable domain DGGITQSPKYLFRKEGQNVTLSCEQNLNHDAMYWYRQDPGQGLRLIYYSQIVNDFQKGDIAEGYSVSREKKESFPLTVTSAQKNPTAFYLCASSLAAEAFFGQGTRLTVV.

The chain recombines TRBV18 with TRBJ1-4; a weak D match, TRBD1 (6 bases). From germline, CDR1 is KGHSH and CDR2 LQKENI. The CDR3 contains 16 residues. The ends were cut back, 0 bases at V and 5 bases at J, with 13 bases in the middle. The CDR3 DNA reads TGTGCCAGCTCACCACCGCGTAGGGGACACAATGAAAAACTGTTTTTT. Translated: CASSPPRRGHNEKLFF.

The V gene is TRBV28, the J gene TRBJ2-7; 9 bases agree with TRBD2. Per germline, CDR1 MDHEN and CDR2 SYDVKM. With 11 bases clipped from V and 2 bases from J, the junction kept 7 bases outside the gene matches. CDR3 length equals 13 residues. The CDR3 loop is CASQTSGTYEQYF. CDR3 DNA: TGTGCCTCACAGACTAGCGGAACCTACGAGCAGTACTTC.

J is TRBJ2-3 and V is TRBV4-3; TRBD2 aligns across 9 bases. Germline V gene data show CDR1 as LGHNA and CDR2 as YSLEER. J gave up 2 bases and V 2 bases, and 14 bases lay outside the gene matches. The CDR3 has 19 residues. The chain's CDR3 is CASSQWAGGGGAITDTQYF. The CDR3 coding sequence is TGCGCCAGCAGCCAATGGGCGGGTGGCGGGGGGGCGATCACAGATACGCAGTATTTT.

The V and J genes are TRBV2 and TRBJ2-7; maybe TRBD1 (6 bases). V was shortened by 6 bases and J by 3 bases, with 9 bases between the two germline ends. CDR3 length: 12 residues. The germline V gene has CDR1 SNHLY and CDR2 FYNNEI. CDR3: CASRDRSYEQYF. The CDR3, as DNA: TGTGCCAGCAGGGACAGAAGCTACGAGCAGTACTTC.

The chain couples TRBV28 to TRBJ1-1; TRBD1 matches at 10 bases. The CDR3 consists of 15 residues. Germline assignment: CDR1 MDHEN and CDR2 SYDVKM. J lost 0 bases, V lost 6 bases, and 4 bases had no gene match. Here the CDR3 reads CASRGGQGLNTEAFF. The CDR3 region has the DNA TGTGCCAGCAGGGGGGGACAGGGGCTGAACACTGAAGCTTTCTTT.

The V call is TRBV5-1, the J call TRBJ2-1, with D possibly TRBD1 on 5 matching bases. Germline V gene data show CDR1 as SGHRS and CDR2 as YFSETQ. The length of the CDR3 is 14 residues. The V gene lost 0 bases and the J gene lost 4 bases, with 8 bases spanning the gap. The CDR3 sequence is CASSLEGQYNEQFF. In DNA, the CDR3 is TGCGCCAGCAGCTTGGAGGGGCAATACAATGAGCAGTTCTTC.

V gene TRBV19 combines with J gene TRBJ2-2, with 7 bases lining up with TRBD1. Germline CDR1 is LNHDA and CDR2 is SQIVND (reference sequence). The CDR3 runs 13 residues. Germline trimming cut 10 bases from V and 6 bases from J; bases unmatched to any gene: 8. Written as DNA, the CDR3 is TGTGCCACCTCGACAGGGCGGTCCGGGGAGCTGTTTTTT. Amino acid sequence: CATSTGRSGELFF.

The DNA for the CDR3 is TGTGCCAGCAGCCAAGTGGGACGGGGGGCCTACAATGAGCAGTTCTTC. The encoded protein is CASSQVGRGAYNEQFF. The chain links TRBV14 to TRBJ2-1, with 7 bases that match TRBD2. Germline loops: CDR1 SGHDN, CDR2 FVKESK. This CDR3 region has 16 residues. V lost 1 base and J lost 2; bases outside the gene matches: 5.

V is TRBV20-1 and J is TRBJ2-4; tentative D call: TRBD1 (5 bases). Germline assignment: CDR1 DFQATT and CDR2 SNEGSKA (reference sequence). Trimming stripped 3 bases from V and 3 bases from J, with 12 bases between. The CDR3 runs to 14 residues. Written as DNA, the CDR3 is TGCAGTGCTAGTTGGGGCTCGGACAAAAACATTCAGTACTTC. Translating gives CSASWGSDKNIQYF.

This clone appeared a single time. V and J are TRBV28 and TRBJ1-5; D remains ambiguous. Trimming cost V 8 bases and J 0 bases, with 17 bases left between them. This CDR3 has 16 residues. CDR1 and CDR2 (germline): MDHEN, SYDVKM. CDR3 nucleotides: TGTGCCAGCCTCGTAAGCGGCGGTTATAGCAATCAGCCCCAGCATTTT. Translation gives CASLVSGGYSNQPQHF. The whole variable domain, remainder taken from reference TRBV28 and TRBJ1-5, is DVKVTQSSRYLVKRTGEKVFLECVQDMDHENMFWYRQDPGLGLRLIYFSYDVKMKEKGDIPEGYSVSREKKERFSLILESASTNQTSMYLCASLVSGGYSNQPQHFGDGTRLSIL.

In its sample, this clone was seen a few times. This sequence joins TRBV28 and TRBJ1-1; weak D call: TRBD1 (6 bases). Deletions cut 2 bases from V and 3 bases from J, with 10 bases between. There are 14 residues in the CDR3. The germline V gene encodes CDR1 MDHEN and CDR2 SYDVKM. Here the CDR3 DNA reads TGTGCCAGCAGTTTAGCCCGGACAGACACTGAAGCTTTCTTT. This translates into CASSLARTDTEAFF.

J is TRBJ2-2 and V is TRBV6-1; D is perhaps TRBD1 (6 bases). Per germline, CDR1 MNHNS and CDR2 SASEGT. The CDR3 runs to 16 residues. V lost 4 bases to trimming and J lost 1 base, with 13 bases between them. The CDR3 DNA reads TGTGCCAGCAGTGGAACAGGGCGTTGGAACACCGGGGAGCTGTTTTTT. Translation gives CASSGTGRWNTGELFF.

The chain uses TRBV30 and TRBJ2-5; D gene unclear. CDR1 and CDR2 from the germline V gene are GTSNPN and SVGIG (reference sequence). V was clipped by 3 bases and J by 5 bases, with 7 bases between them. This CDR3 has 11 residues. CDR3 nucleotide sequence: TGTGCCTGGAGCCTAGGTGAGACCCAGTACTTC. Translating gives CAWSLGETQYF.

This clone was observed a handful of times. The CDR3 nucleotides read TGTGCCAGCACGAGGACAGGGCAGAGGAATCAGCCCCAGCATTTT. It translates to CASTRTGQRNQPQHF. V usage is TRBV2 and J usage is TRBJ1-5, with 8 bases identical to TRBD1. CDR3 length: 15 residues. Germline V gene sequence: CDR1 SNHLY, CDR2 FYNNEI. V lost 7 bases, J lost 4 bases, and 9 bases stayed unmatched.

This chain links TRBV9 with TRBJ1-3; perhaps TRBD1 as D (6 bases). Germline V CDR1 and CDR2: SGDLS, YYNGEE. V was shortened by 6 bases and J by 3 bases, with 13 bases between the two germline ends. CDR3 length equals 14 residues. CDR3 loop: CASTEGGVGNTIYF. For the CDR3, the DNA is TGTGCCAGCACCGAAGGGGGGGTTGGAAACACCATATATTTT.